Following are 21 T cell receptor beta chains from one sample sequenced in a study of human T cells and chemical hapten exposure. Time point here: pre-sensitization, week 0. Treatment here: therapeutic diphenylcyclopropenone sensitization with weekly scalp DPC. MiXCR, run by TCRdb on the RACE reads, gives a single entry per CDR3 protein. There are roughly 81,000 distinct CDR3 sequences in the sample; around 7.9% occur only once, and just over 2.5% lies in the top ten. The material sequenced was whole blood, taken in connection with sensitization to the hapten diphenylcyclopropenone (DPC). All receptors derive from a man in his forties with alopecia areata. Some clones in this sample may be carry-over from other donors' samples.

The sample holds many counts of this clonotype. CDR3 sequence reads: CATFRGWGSNQPQHF. The DNA for the CDR3 is TGTGCCACCTTCCGGGGATGGGGTAGCAATCAGCCCCAGCATTTT. The rearrangement joins TRBV28 to TRBJ1-5; D remains unclear. Trimming took off 10 bases at V and 0 bases at J, with 16 bases between the two ends. Germline V gene lookup returns CDR1 MDHEN and CDR2 SYDVKM. This CDR3 comprises 15 residues. Full variable domain (missing parts from reference TRBV28 and TRBJ1-5): DVKVTQSSRYLVKRTGEKVFLECVQDMDHENMFWYRQDPGLGLRLIYFSYDVKMKEKGDIPEGYSVSREKKERFSLILESASTNQTSMYLCATFRGWGSNQPQHFGDGTRLSIL.

This clonotype came up a few times. The DNA for the CDR3 is TGTGCCAGCAGCAAGGATCTAGTGGGAAGGGATGAGCAGTTCTTC. It encodes CASSKDLVGRDEQFF. The chain carries TRBV6-2 or TRBV6-3 and TRBJ2-1; D uncertain. The germline V and J ends were trimmed by 6 bases and 8 bases, with 20 bases remaining between them. The CDR3 runs to 15 residues. Per the germline V gene, CDR1 is MNHEY and CDR2 is SVGEGT.

CDR3 sequence (DNA): TGTGCTAGTGGTTTATCTACGCAGGGGAGCCAAGAGACCCAGTACTTC. Its protein is CASGLSTQGSQETQYF. V and J are TRBV12-5 and TRBJ2-5; the D gene is possibly TRBD1 (6 bases). V lost 3 bases and J lost 1, with 15 bases in between. CDR1 is LGHNT, CDR2 FRNRAP, per germline. The CDR3 sequence is 16 residues long.

The table lists this clonotype with a few counts. V is TRBV19 and J is TRBJ2-2, with TRBD1 matching 7 bases. Trimming took 4 bases from V and 0 from J; bases not matched to a gene: 8. Germline loops: CDR1 LNHDA, CDR2 SQIVND (reference sequence). CDR3 length equals 17 residues. CDR3 coding DNA: TGTGCCAGTAGTAAACTGTCCGGGACAGCGAACACCGGGGAGCTGTTTTTT. It specifies CASSKLSGTANTGELFF. The whole variable domain, remainder taken from reference TRBV19 and TRBJ2-2, is DGGITQSPKYLFRKEGQNVTLSCEQNLNHDAMYWYRQDPGQGLRLIYYSQIVNDFQKGDIAEGYSVSREKKESFPLTVTSAQKNPTAFYLCASSKLSGTANTGELFFGEGSRLTVL.

With regard to this clonotype: A much larger clone lies a single base off, so this may be a read error. V is TRBV4-3 and J is TRBJ2-1, with D unresolved. The CDR3 has 15 amino acids. Germline CDR1 reads LGHNA; CDR2 reads YSLEER. DNA of the CDR3: TGCGTCAGCAGCCCCGGGTGGGTAGCCTTCAATGAGCAGTTCTTC. Translating it yields CVSSPGWVAFNEQFF.

The chain carries TRBV20-1 and TRBJ1-5, with D possibly TRBD1 on 5 matching bases. Trimming cost V 6 bases and J 10 bases, with 16 bases left between them. There are 12 residues in the CDR3. Germline assignment: CDR1 DFQATT and CDR2 SNEGSKA (reference sequence). The CDR3 DNA follows: TGCAGTGCGCGGGAGAGGGGCAGACCCCAGCATTTT. Translating it yields CSARERGRPQHF.

Only a few counts were recorded for this clonotype. The chain employs TRBV12-3 or TRBV12-4 and TRBJ1-5; no clear D. The CDR3 has 16 residues. The ends were cut back, 2 bases at V and 0 bases at J, with 11 bases in the middle. The CDR3 sequence is CASSLRASNSNQPQHF. As DNA, the CDR3 is TGTGCCAGCAGTTTAAGGGCCAGTAATAGCAATCAGCCCCAGCATTTT.

The rearrangement links TRBV7-9 to TRBJ2-3, with TRBD2 matching over 8 bases. The CDR3 totals 16 residues. Germline V gene data show CDR1 as SEHNR and CDR2 as FQNEAQ (reference sequence). The ends lost 1 base at V and 2 bases at J; junction bases unmatched: 5. The CDR3 DNA is TGTGCCAGCAGCTTAGTGAGCGGGAGTCTCACAGATACGCAGTATTTT. It codes for CASSLVSGSLTDTQYF.

This clonotype was recorded at least ten times. The gene calls are TRBV24-1 and TRBJ2-3; D remains ambiguous. From germline, CDR1 is KGHDR and CDR2 SFDVKD. The V end was cut by 1 base, the J end by 4 bases, with 11 bases between. The CDR3 totals 15 residues. The CDR3, as DNA: TGTGCCACCAGTGATTTCTCTAACGGGCCAGATACGCAGTATTTT. Protein sequence: CATSDFSNGPDTQYF.

This clonotype was recorded many times. The V gene is TRBV20-1, the J gene TRBJ1-5; TRBD1 might be the D (6 bases). Trimming took 4 bases from V and 6 from J, leaving 10 bases between them. This CDR3 contains 12 residues. CDR1 is DFQATT and CDR2 is SNEGSKA in the germline V gene (reference sequence). CDR3 nucleotides: TGCAGTGCTAAAAGGACAGCTCAGCCCCAGCATTTT. Translation: CSAKRTAQPQHF.

The chain has TRBV5-1 and TRBJ2-5, with D unclear. This CDR3 has 15 residues. The V end was cut by 2 bases, the J end by 0 bases, with 11 bases between. Germline lookup yields CDR1 SGHRS and CDR2 YFSETQ. CDR3 sequence (DNA): TGCGCCAGCAGCTTTATGGCGGAGTACCAAGAGACCCAGTACTTC. Its protein product is CASSFMAEYQETQYF.

At least ten counts were recorded for this clonotype. The chain links TRBV10-3 to TRBJ1-6; D is undetermined. The CDR3 loop spans 14 amino acids. Trimming took 6 bases from V and 10 from J, leaving 16 bases between them. CDR1 is ENHRY, CDR2 SYGVKD, per germline. CDR3 sequence reads: CAIRTSISESPLHF. The CDR3 coding sequence is TGTGCCATCAGGACGTCAATAAGCGAATCACCCCTCCACTTT.

This clonotype was counted at least ten times. This chain connects TRBV28 to TRBJ2-2; tentative D call: TRBD2 (5 bases). The length of the CDR3 is 16 residues. Trimming left V 7 bases short and J 8 bases short, with 23 bases between. In germline, CDR1 is MDHEN, CDR2 SYDVKM. CDR3 sequence (DNA): TGTGCCAGCATTCGGGGTTTAACTTCCCCAACGGGGGAGCTGTTTTTT. Encoded protein: CASIRGLTSPTGELFF.

This clonotype occurred many times. The chain joins TRBV29-1 to TRBJ1-4, with D possibly TRBD1 on 5 matching bases. The CDR3 is 12 residues long. V was clipped by 2 bases and J by 8 bases, with 9 bases between them. Germline-derived CDR1 and CDR2 are SQVTM and ANQGSEA. The CDR3 DNA follows: TGCAGCGTTGAACTGGGGACGGAAAAACTGTTTTTT. It specifies CSVELGTEKLFF. Supplemented by reference TRBV29-1 and TRBJ1-4, the full variable domain reads SAVISQKPSRDICQRGTSLTIQCQVDSQVTMMFWYRQQPGQSLTLIATANQGSEATYESGFVIDKFPISRPNLTFSTLTVSNMSPEDSSIYLCSVELGTEKLFFGSGTQLSVL.

This clonotype was seen a handful of times. The CDR3 coding sequence is TGTGCCAGCAGTTTCTCAACTAGCACAGATACGCAGTATTTT. The encoded protein is CASSFSTSTDTQYF. The chain uses TRBV28 and TRBJ2-3; D is undetermined. Germline-derived CDR1 and CDR2 are MDHEN and SYDVKM. Trimming removed 3 bases at V and 0 bases at J, with 7 bases between. The CDR3 runs to 14 residues.

In this sample, this clonotype turned up many times. J is TRBJ2-6 and V is TRBV25-1; D is ambiguous. Germline values: CDR1 MGHDK, CDR2 SYGVNS. The V end was cut by 4 bases, the J end by 2 bases, with 3 bases between. The CDR3 is made up of 13 amino acids. The CDR3 coding sequence is TGTGCCAGCAGTGTGACTGGGGCCAACGTCCTGACTTTC. It encodes CASSVTGANVLTF.

The rearrangement uses TRBV6-5 and TRBJ1-4, with D perhaps matching TRBD1 (6 bases). V was shortened by 2 bases and J by 4 bases, with 11 bases between the two germline ends. CDR3 length: 15 amino acids. Germline V lookup: CDR1 MNHEY, CDR2 SVGAGI. CDR3 DNA: TGTGCCAGCAGTTACCGGGGGGCGGGTAATGAAAAACTGTTTTTT. Protein: CASSYRGAGNEKLFF.

This clonotype was seen more than once but under ten times. V is TRBV7-2 and J is TRBJ2-7; no clear D gene. The germline V gene has CDR1 SGHTA and CDR2 FQGNSA. The germline V and J ends were trimmed by 5 bases and 6 bases, with 14 bases remaining between them. The CDR3 extends over 13 amino acids. The CDR3 sequence: CASSPGPRGEQYV. The CDR3 coding sequence is TGTGCCAGCAGCCCTGGACCTCGCGGCGAGCAGTACGTC.

This clonotype has at least ten counts. The gene calls are TRBV11-2 and TRBJ2-7, with D perhaps TRBD1 or TRBD2 (5 bases each). CDR3 size: 15 residues. V lost 2 bases, J lost 5 bases, and 16 bases lay in between. Germline V CDR1 and CDR2: SGHAT, FQNNGV. DNA for the CDR3: TGTGCCAGCAGCTTATGGGACGGGGTAAGGGACGAGCAGTACTTC. It codes for CASSLWDGVRDEQYF.

The table lists this clonotype with a few counts. V is TRBV20-1 and J is TRBJ2-1; D unclear. Germline CDR1 DFQATT, CDR2 SNEGSKA (reference sequence). CDR3 length: 15 residues. V shed 1 base and J shed 7 bases, with 17 bases lying between them. This CDR3 is CSARVPGVAQNEQFF. Here the CDR3 DNA reads TGCAGTGCTAGAGTCCCAGGTGTTGCACAGAATGAGCAGTTCTTC.

This clonotype came up many times. The chain carries TRBV10-3 and TRBJ1-5, with 8 bases fitting TRBD1. Germline CDR1 and CDR2: ENHRY and SYGVKD. The ends lost 5 bases at V and 1 base at J; junction bases unmatched: 10. CDR3 length: 17 residues. The chain's CDR3 is CAISKDRALLSNQPQHF. CDR3 sequence (DNA): TGTGCCATCAGTAAGGACAGGGCTTTACTGAGCAATCAGCCCCAGCATTTT.